Sequencing of this T cell receptor (beta chain) was carried out in a study of shared clonotypes between healthy human individuals. Study at large: There were three CD4 naive, three CD4 memory, two CD8 naive and one CD8 memory plates per donor. Broader study findings: Estimated richness was generally greater in naive than memory subsets. Sequencing of the sorted subsets was shown by rarefaction to be incomplete despite large depth. Relative to clonotypes present in all four donors, those not shared had lower generation probabilities.

Remarks on this clone: The antigen remains undetermined.

Naivety among CD8 cells was defined by CD45RO negativity and positive CCR7 selection, thereby excluding terminally differentiated effector memory CD45RA+ cells. There are 15 residues in the CDR3. Germline CDR1 MNHEY, CDR2 SMNVEV (reference sequence). Trimming at V came to 2 bases and at J to 5 bases, leaving 8 bases not matched to a gene. Generated by immunoSEQ multiplex PCR, the TCRdb table keeps only in-frame clones and is missing some. This sample has roughly 2,000,000 clones, with 90% to 95% found just once. J is TRBJ1-1 and V is TRBV27, with 7 bases lining up with TRBD1. This sequence was found in a man between 18 and 35 years old in good health. Some clones in this sample may be carry-over from other donors' samples. The sequencing input was naive CD8+ T cells from PBMCs. The CDR3 DNA follows: TGTGCCAGCAGTTTACCCCCAGGGGGTGGAACTGAAGCTTTCTTT. Translation: CASSLPPGGGTEAFF.